Each of the 23 T cell receptor beta chains below was sequenced from the same sample in a study of cytomegalovirus exposure and HLA in healthy donors. Primers included in the PCR were 60 Vbeta and 13 Jbeta primers. Some clones are missing from TCRdb's copy, which holds only in-frame ones; the method was immunoSEQ multiplex PCR. The sample carries fewer than 200,000 clones, roughly 75% recorded once. The sequenced material came from PBMCs. The receptors were gathered from a male donor in good health and CMV-seronegative.

V gene TRBV11-3 combines with J gene TRBJ2-1, with D tentatively TRBD1 (5 bases). In germline, CDR1 is SGHNT, CDR2 YENEEA. The CDR3 totals 11 residues. V was pared by 5 bases and J by 7 bases, with 6 bases between. The CDR3 reads CASSQGNEQFF. CDR3 DNA: TGTGCCAGCAGCCAGGGAAATGAGCAGTTCTTC.

In its sample, this clone was seen a few times. The J gene is TRBJ1-1, the V gene TRBV25-1; 7 bases are shared with TRBD1. The CDR3 length is 16 residues. Germline assignment: CDR1 MGHDK and CDR2 SYGVNS. The J segment lost 1 base and the V segment lost 4 bases, leaving 9 bases of the junction unmatched. This CDR3 reads CASSGQGGVGNTEAFF. The CDR3 DNA reads TGTGCCAGCAGTGGACAGGGCGGGGTGGGGAACACTGAAGCTTTCTTT.

This clone was detected only once. The V gene is TRBV7-6, the J gene TRBJ2-3, with 7 bases aligning to TRBD2. In germline, CDR1 is SGHVS, CDR2 FNYEAQ. The CDR3 length is 16 residues. J gave up 7 bases and V 5 bases, and 15 bases lay outside the gene matches. This chain's CDR3 is CASSTQTSSRVNTQYF. The CDR3 DNA follows: TGTGCCAGCAGCACTCAGACTAGCAGTCGGGTAAATACGCAGTATTTT.

The rearrangement links TRBV18 to TRBJ1-2, with 10 bases lining up with TRBD1. From germline, CDR1 is KGHSH and CDR2 LQKENI. Unmatched junction bases numbered 10, after V lost 6 bases and J lost 6 bases. This CDR3 comprises 15 residues. The CDR3, as DNA: TGTGCCAGCTCCGATACTCCGGGACAGGGGAATGGCTACACCTTC. Its protein product is CASSDTPGQGNGYTF. The whole variable domain, remainder taken from reference TRBV18 and TRBJ1-2, is NAGVMQNPRHLVRRRGQEARLRCSPMKGHSHVYWYRQLPEEGLKFMVYLQKENIIDESGMPKERFSAEFPKEGPSILRIQQVVRGDSAAYFCASSDTPGQGNGYTFGSGTRLTVV.

This chain links TRBV5-1 with TRBJ1-2, with TRBD1 identical over 10 bases. There are 15 residues in the CDR3. Germline lookup yields CDR1 SGHRS and CDR2 YFSETQ. V lost 3 bases, J lost 6 bases, and 8 bases stayed unmatched. The CDR3 protein is CASSSGQGRWDGYTF. The CDR3 DNA reads as TGCGCCAGCAGCTCGGGACAGGGGCGGTGGGATGGCTACACCTTC. The complete variable domain, with remaining parts taken from reference TRBV5-1 and TRBJ1-2, reads KAGVTQTPRYLIKTRGQQVTLSCSPISGHRSVSWYQQTPGQGLQFLFEYFSETQRNKGNFPGRFSGRQFSNSRSEMNVSTLELGDSALYLCASSSGQGRWDGYTFGSGTRLTVV.

This rearrangement joins TRBV30 to TRBJ1-6, with TRBD1 as a possible D gene (6 bases). The CDR3 contains 13 residues. The V gene lost 0 bases and the J gene lost 6 bases, with 6 bases spanning the gap. The germline gives CDR1 GTSNPN, CDR2 SVGIG (reference sequence). CDR3 sequence reads: CAWSVGGNSPLHF. The CDR3, as DNA: TGTGCCTGGAGTGTAGGGGGTAATTCACCCCTCCACTTT.

The chain is built from TRBV10-3 and TRBJ2-5, with a possible D match to TRBD2 (6 bases). The CDR3 has 13 residues. V lost 6 bases, J lost 0 bases, and 8 bases lay in between. Germline CDR1 and CDR2: ENHRY and SYGVKD. The CDR3 loop is CAIRDYHQETQYF. Written as DNA, the CDR3 is TGTGCCATCAGGGACTATCACCAAGAGACCCAGTACTTC.

The CDR3 region is CASSPGTSGNEQFF. The DNA of the CDR3 is TGTGCCAGCAGCCCCGGGACTAGCGGAAATGAGCAGTTCTTC. The chain uses TRBV11-3 and TRBJ2-1; 11 bases match TRBD2. This CDR3 has 14 residues. Trimming cost V 5 bases and J 7 bases; bases outside gene matches: 4. Looked up from germline, CDR1 is SGHNT and CDR2 is YENEEA.

The V gene is TRBV27, the J gene TRBJ2-3; D is perhaps TRBD2 (5 bases). The germline V gene has CDR1 MNHEY and CDR2 SMNVEV (reference sequence). This CDR3 is built from 16 residues. V lost 2 bases and J lost 3, with 15 bases in between. The CDR3 loop is CASSLGSRLYTDTQYF. The CDR3 DNA reads as TGTGCCAGCAGTTTAGGCTCCCGACTATATACAGATACGCAGTATTTT.

CDR3 sequence (DNA): TGTGCCAGCAGCTTAGCTGGGGGGTTTAGGGCCACTGAAGCTTTCTTT. Its protein product is CASSLAGGFRATEAFF. This rearrangement joins TRBV7-9 to TRBJ1-1; D possibly corresponds to TRBD1 (5 bases). V was clipped by 0 bases and J by 4 bases, with 15 bases between them. Germline loops: CDR1 SEHNR, CDR2 FQNEAQ (reference sequence). CDR3 size: 16 residues.

This sequence joins TRBV28 and TRBJ2-3, with TRBD1 matching over 8 bases. This CDR3 is built from 14 residues. V lost 6 bases, J lost 3 bases, and 5 bases stayed unmatched. Looked up from germline, CDR1 is MDHEN and CDR2 is SYDVKM. In DNA form, the CDR3 reads TGTGCCAGCAGCCGGACAGGGAGGACAGATACGCAGTATTTT. This encodes CASSRTGRTDTQYF. Supplemented by reference TRBV28 and TRBJ2-3, the full variable domain reads DVKVTQSSRYLVKRTGEKVFLECVQDMDHENMFWYRQDPGLGLRLIYFSYDVKMKEKGDIPEGYSVSREKKERFSLILESASTNQTSMYLCASSRTGRTDTQYFGPGTRLTVL.

V is TRBV19 and J is TRBJ1-4, with TRBD1 as a possible D gene (5 bases). Trimming took off 1 base at V and 6 bases at J, with 12 bases between the two ends. CDR1 LNHDA and CDR2 SQIVND come from the germline V gene (reference sequence). The CDR3 loop spans 15 amino acids. The CDR3 nucleotides are TGTGCCAGTAGTATAGGAAGCAGGGCTGATGAAAAACTGTTTTTT. This translates into CASSIGSRADEKLFF.

J is TRBJ1-2 and V is TRBV5-4; D is unresolved. The CDR3 covers 13 residues. The germline V gene has CDR1 SGHNT and CDR2 YYREEE (reference sequence). The V gene lost 0 bases and the J gene lost 5 bases, with 8 bases spanning the gap. CDR3 region: CASSLADVYGYTF. The CDR3 nucleotides are TGTGCCAGCAGCTTGGCAGATGTTTATGGCTACACCTTC.

J is TRBJ2-1 and V is TRBV4-1, with D possibly matching TRBD2 (6 bases). V lost 5 bases to trimming and J lost 4 bases, with 15 bases between them. This CDR3 contains 15 residues. The germline V gene encodes CDR1 MGHRA and CDR2 YSYEKL. The CDR3 nucleotides are TGCGCCAGCAGCGCCACTAGCACTGGGTACAATGAGCAGTTCTTC. It is translated as CASSATSTGYNEQFF.

The chain couples TRBV5-1 to TRBJ2-1, with 10 positions matching TRBD2. CDR1 and CDR2 from the germline V gene are SGHRS and YFSETQ. The V and J ends lost 2 bases and 6 bases, in that order; junction bases with no gene match: 5. The CDR3 consists of 15 residues. This chain's CDR3 is CASSFGLADGNEQFF. The CDR3 DNA reads TGCGCCAGCAGCTTCGGACTAGCGGACGGCAATGAGCAGTTCTTC.

J is TRBJ1-2 and V is TRBV28; possible D gene TRBD1, 6 bases. The CDR3 covers 13 residues. The V and J ends lost 6 bases and 1 base respectively, with 9 bases between them. Germline V gene lookup returns CDR1 MDHEN and CDR2 SYDVKM. The CDR3 loop reads CASSSGVNYGYTF. CDR3 in DNA: TGTGCCAGCAGCTCAGGGGTTAACTATGGCTACACCTTC.

V gene TRBV19 combines with J gene TRBJ2-5; maybe TRBD2 (5 bases). Near its end, the DNA agrees better with TRBJ2-7, so the J call may be wrong. CDR3 length equals 12 residues. The V gene's germline CDR1 is LNHDA and CDR2 SQIVND (reference sequence). CDR3 residues: CASSPSGYEQYF. The CDR3 DNA sequence: TGTGCCAGTAGCCCCTCGGGATACGAGCAGTACTTC.

The V call is TRBV30, the J call TRBJ2-5, with 7 bases matching TRBD1. Losses at the gene ends were 3 bases for V and 6 bases for J; bases not matched to a gene: 13. CDR1 is GTSNPN, CDR2 SVGIG, per germline (reference sequence). The CDR3 covers 15 residues. CDR3 coding DNA: TGTGCCTGGAGCGGTCTGGGACAGCCTAGCAAGACCCAGTACTTC. Protein: CAWSGLGQPSKTQYF.

The chain has TRBV6-1 and TRBJ2-1; D is unresolved. Per the germline V gene, CDR1 is MNHNS and CDR2 is SASEGT. Trimming shortened V by 1 base and J by 2 bases, and 12 bases separated the two germline ends. The CDR3 spans 16 residues. CDR3 bases: TGTGCCAGCAGTGAAGGGGCCGGAACCCCCTACAATGAGCAGTTCTTC. It codes for CASSEGAGTPYNEQFF.

V gene TRBV30 combines with J gene TRBJ1-2; D not certain. Trimming shortened V by 0 bases and J by 4 bases, and 6 bases separated the two germline ends. Germline V lookup: CDR1 GTSNPN, CDR2 SVGIG (reference sequence). CDR3 length: 12 residues. This CDR3 is CAWSVQFYGYTF. DNA for the CDR3: TGTGCCTGGAGTGTACAGTTCTATGGCTACACCTTC.

The chain uses TRBV4-2 and TRBJ1-3; the D is unclear. The germline V and J ends were trimmed by 1 base and 0 bases, with 7 bases remaining between them. CDR1 and CDR2 (germline): LGHNA, YNFKEQ. The CDR3 loop spans 15 amino acids. In DNA form, the CDR3 reads TGTGCCAGCAGCCAAGTACAAATCTCTGGAAACACCATATATTTT. This encodes CASSQVQISGNTIYF.

CDR3 sequence: CASSPSAIEAFF. As DNA, the CDR3 is TGTGCCAGCTCACCTAGTGCAATTGAAGCTTTCTTT. The chain employs TRBV18 and TRBJ1-1; no clear D. CDR1 is KGHSH, CDR2 LQKENI, per germline. The V and J ends lost 3 bases and 7 bases respectively, with 9 bases between them. CDR3 length equals 12 residues.

The chain links TRBV7-3 to TRBJ2-1, with 9 positions matching TRBD2. The CDR3 covers 15 residues. The trim removed 5 bases at V and 3 bases at J, leaving 5 bases unmatched. Germline V gene lookup returns CDR1 SGHTA and CDR2 FQGTGA. The CDR3: CASSPGGRDYNEQFF. For the CDR3, the DNA is TGTGCCAGCAGCCCCGGCGGGAGGGACTACAATGAGCAGTTCTTC.